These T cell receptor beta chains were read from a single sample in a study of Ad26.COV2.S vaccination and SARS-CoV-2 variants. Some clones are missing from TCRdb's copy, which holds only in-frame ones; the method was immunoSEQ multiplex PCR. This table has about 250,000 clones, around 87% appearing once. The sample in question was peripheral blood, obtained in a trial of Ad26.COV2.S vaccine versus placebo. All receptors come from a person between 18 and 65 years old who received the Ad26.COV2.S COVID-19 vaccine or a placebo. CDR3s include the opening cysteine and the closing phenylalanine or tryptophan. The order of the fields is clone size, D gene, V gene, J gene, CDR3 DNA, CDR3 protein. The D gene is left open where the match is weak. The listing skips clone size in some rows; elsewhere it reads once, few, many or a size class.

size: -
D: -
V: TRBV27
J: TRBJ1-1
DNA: TGTGCCAGCAGTTCCGACAGACTAATGAACACTGAAGCTTTCTTT
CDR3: CASSSDRLMNTEAFF

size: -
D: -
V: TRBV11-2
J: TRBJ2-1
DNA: TGTGCCAGCAGCTTAGGACAGACTTTATACAATGAGCAGTTCTTC
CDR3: CASSLGQTLYNEQFF

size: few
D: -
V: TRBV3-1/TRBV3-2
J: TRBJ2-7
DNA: TGTGCCAGCAGCCAAGTGGGAGCCCACGAGCAGTACTTC
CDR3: CASSQVGAHEQYF

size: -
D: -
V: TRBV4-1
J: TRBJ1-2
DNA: TGCGCCAGCAGCCAGCCTGGGGGCGCCGACTACACCTTC
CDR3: CASSQPGGADYTF

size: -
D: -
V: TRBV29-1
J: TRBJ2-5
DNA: TGCAGCGTTGAAGAAGGGGAGACCCAGTACTTC
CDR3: CSVEEGETQYF

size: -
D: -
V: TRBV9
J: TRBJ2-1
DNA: TGTGCCAGCAGCGTGGATCGACTACCCTACAATGAGCAGTTCTTC
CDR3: CASSVDRLPYNEQFF

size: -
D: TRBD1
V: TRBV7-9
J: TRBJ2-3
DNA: TGTGCCAGCAGACGGGACAGGGGGAAGGGGGAAAACACAGATACGCAGTATTTT
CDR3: CASRRDRGKGENTDTQYF

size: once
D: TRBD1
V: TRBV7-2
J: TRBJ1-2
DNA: TGTGCCAGCAGCTCCCGGACAGGGGGCGACTATGGCTACACCTTC
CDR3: CASSSRTGGDYGYTF

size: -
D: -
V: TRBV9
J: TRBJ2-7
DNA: TGTGCCAGCAGCAAAACTTGGGATTCCTTCTACGAGCAGTACTTC
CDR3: CASSKTWDSFYEQYF

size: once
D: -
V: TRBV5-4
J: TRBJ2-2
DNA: TGTGCCAGCAGATTCAGGAACGAGGGTAGGACCGGGGAGCTGTTTTTT
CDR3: CASRFRNEGRTGELFF

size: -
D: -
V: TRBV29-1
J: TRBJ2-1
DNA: TGCAGCGTTGAGTGGGACTCTAAGCAGTTCTTC
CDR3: CSVEWDSKQFF

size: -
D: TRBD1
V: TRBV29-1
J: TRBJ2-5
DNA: TGCAGCGTGACAGGGGGCATCGGGGTACGAGAGACCCAGTACTTC
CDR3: CSVTGGIGVRETQYF

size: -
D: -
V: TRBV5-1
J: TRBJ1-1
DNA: TGCGCCAGCAGCTTACGGGGAGGGGGCACTGAAGCTTTCTTT
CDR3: CASSLRGGGTEAFF

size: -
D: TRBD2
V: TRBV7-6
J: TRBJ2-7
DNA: TGTGCCAGCGGCGAGGGTAGCGGGAGTTTCTACGAGCAGTACTTC
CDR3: CASGEGSGSFYEQYF

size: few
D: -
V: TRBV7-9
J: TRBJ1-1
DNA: TGTGCCAGCAGTCGGTGGGGCACTGAAGCTTTCTTT
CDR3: CASSRWGTEAFF

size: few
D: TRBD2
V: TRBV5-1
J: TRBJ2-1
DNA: TGCGCCAGCAGCTTTACGGAGGCTAGCGGGGGGGTTTACAATGAGCAGTTCTTC
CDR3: CASSFTEASGGVYNEQFF

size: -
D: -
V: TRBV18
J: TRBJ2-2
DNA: TGTGCCAGCTCACCACTTAGCCCCAGCGGGAACACCGGGGAGCTGTTTTTT
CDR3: CASSPLSPSGNTGELFF

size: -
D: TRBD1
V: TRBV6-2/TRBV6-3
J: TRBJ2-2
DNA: TGTGCCAGCAGTAGACAGGGGGCTGATACCGGGGAGCTGTTTTTT
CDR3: CASSRQGADTGELFF

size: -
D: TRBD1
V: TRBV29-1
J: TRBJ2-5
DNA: TGCAGCGTTGAACTCCACAGGGGGACCCAAGAGACCCAGTACTTC
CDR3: CSVELHRGTQETQYF

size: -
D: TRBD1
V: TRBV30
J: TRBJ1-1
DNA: TGTGCCTGGAGTAGAAGGACAGGGGGCCTGATGGTGGAAGCTTTCTTT
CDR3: CAWSRRTGGLMVEAFF

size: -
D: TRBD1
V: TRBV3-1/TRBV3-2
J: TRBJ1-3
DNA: TGTGCCAGCAGCCGCACAGGGGGCATGAACACCATATATTTT
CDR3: CASSRTGGMNTIYF

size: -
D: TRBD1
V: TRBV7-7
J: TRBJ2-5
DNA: TGTGCCAGCAGCCTAAACAGGGGTGGGGCAGAGACCCAGTACTTC
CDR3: CASSLNRGGAETQYF

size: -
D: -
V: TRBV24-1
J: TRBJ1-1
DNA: TGTGCCACCCTAGGGCTTGAGGGAATGAACACTGAAGCTTTCTTT
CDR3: CATLGLEGMNTEAFF

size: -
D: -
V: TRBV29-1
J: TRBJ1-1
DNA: TGCAGCGTCGGTAGCCTACTTATGAACACTGAAGCTTTCTTT
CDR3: CSVGSLLMNTEAFF

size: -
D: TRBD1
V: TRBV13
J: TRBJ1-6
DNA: TGTGCCAGCAGCTTAGGGGACAGGGAAAATTCACCCCTCCACTTT
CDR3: CASSLGDRENSPLHF

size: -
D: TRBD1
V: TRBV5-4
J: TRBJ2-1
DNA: TGTGCCAGCAGGCCTATAGGCAGGGGGCTGGATGAGCAGTTCTTC
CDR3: CASRPIGRGLDEQFF

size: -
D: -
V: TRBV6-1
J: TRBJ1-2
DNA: TGTGCCAGCAGTGAAGGAGGGAACAGCGGGGGATATGGCTACACCTTC
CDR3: CASSEGGNSGGYGYTF

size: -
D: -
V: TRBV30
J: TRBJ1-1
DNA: TGTGCCTGGGGCAGAATGAACACTGAAGCTTTCTTT
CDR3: CAWGRMNTEAFF

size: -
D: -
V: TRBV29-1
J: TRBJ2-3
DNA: TGCAGCGTAGACGTACTTGGGACAGATACGCAGTATTTT
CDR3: CSVDVLGTDTQYF

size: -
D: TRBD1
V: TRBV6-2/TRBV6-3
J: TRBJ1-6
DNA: TGTGCCAGCAGTTACGGGGACAGGGGGAATTCACCCCTCCACTTT
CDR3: CASSYGDRGNSPLHF

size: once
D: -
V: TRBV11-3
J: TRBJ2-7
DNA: TGTGCCAGCAGCCCCAGTACCGGGATCTACGAGCAGTACTTC
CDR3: CASSPSTGIYEQYF

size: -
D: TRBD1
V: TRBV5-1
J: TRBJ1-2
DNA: TGCGCCAGCAGCTTGGCGGACAGGGGGCCAGGGGGCTACACCTTC
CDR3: CASSLADRGPGGYTF

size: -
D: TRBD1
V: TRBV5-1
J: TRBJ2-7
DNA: TGCGCCAGCAGTACCGGGACAGGGATCTACGAGCAGTACTTC
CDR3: CASSTGTGIYEQYF

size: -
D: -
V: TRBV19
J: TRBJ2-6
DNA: TGTGCCAGTAGTAAGAGGGAAACTGGGGCCAACGTCCTGACTTTC
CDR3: CASSKRETGANVLTF

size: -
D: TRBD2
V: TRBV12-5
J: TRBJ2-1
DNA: TGTGCTAGTGGTTTGGTACGGCTAGCGGGAGGCATAAGGAATGAGCAGTTCTTC
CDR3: CASGLVRLAGGIRNEQFF

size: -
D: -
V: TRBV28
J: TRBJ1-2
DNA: TGTGCCAGCAGTTGGACGGACCTGGGCTACACCTTC
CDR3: CASSWTDLGYTF

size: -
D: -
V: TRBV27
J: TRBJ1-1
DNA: TGTGCCAGCGGCCAGATGAACACTGAAGCTTTCTTT
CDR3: CASGQMNTEAFF

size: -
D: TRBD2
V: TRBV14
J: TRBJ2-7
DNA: TGTGCCAGCAGCGGGACTAGCGGATACTACGAGCAGTACTTC
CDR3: CASSGTSGYYEQYF

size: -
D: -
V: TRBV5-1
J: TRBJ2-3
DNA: TGCGCCAGCAGCTTGCCAACTGCGGGCCCCGGAACAGATACGCAGTATTTT
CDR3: CASSLPTAGPGTDTQYF

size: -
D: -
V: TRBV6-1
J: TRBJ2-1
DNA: TGTGCCAGCAGTGAATCTTTACAGGGATACAATGAGCAGTTCTTC
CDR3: CASSESLQGYNEQFF

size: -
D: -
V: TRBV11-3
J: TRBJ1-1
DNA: TGTGCCAGCAGCTTCTCCGGGGAGAACACTGAAGCTTTCTTT
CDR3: CASSFSGENTEAFF

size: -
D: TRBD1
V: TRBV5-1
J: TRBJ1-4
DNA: TGCGCCAGCAGCGCAGGGGGCTTAGTAAGGGAAAAACTGTTTTTT
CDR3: CASSAGGLVREKLFF

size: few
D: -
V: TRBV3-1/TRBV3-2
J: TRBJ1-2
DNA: TGTGCCAGCAGCCATCCAAGCGTAGGGGATGGCTACACCTTC
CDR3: CASSHPSVGDGYTF

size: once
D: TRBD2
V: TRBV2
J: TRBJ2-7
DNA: TGTGCCAGCAAGATAGCGGGAGCGTCCTACGAGCAGTACTTC
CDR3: CASKIAGASYEQYF

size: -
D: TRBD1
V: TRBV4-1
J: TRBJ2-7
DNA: TGCGCCAGCAGCCCTACCTCGGACAGGGGGCCGCGCGAGCAGTACTTC
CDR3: CASSPTSDRGPREQYF

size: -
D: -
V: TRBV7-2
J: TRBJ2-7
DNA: TGTGCCAGCAGCCCGCGGAACGAGCAGTACTTC
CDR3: CASSPRNEQYF

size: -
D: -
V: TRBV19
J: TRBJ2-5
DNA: TGTGCCAGTAGTAGCACAGAGTCCGAGACCCAGTACTTC
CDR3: CASSSTESETQYF

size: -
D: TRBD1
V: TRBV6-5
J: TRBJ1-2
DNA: TGTGCCAGCAGTCCTACAGGGGGCCGGGGCTACACCTTC
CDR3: CASSPTGGRGYTF

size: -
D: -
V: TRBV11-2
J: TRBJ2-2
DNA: TGTGCCAGCAGCTTGGAGAACACCGGGGAGCTGTTTTTT
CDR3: CASSLENTGELFF

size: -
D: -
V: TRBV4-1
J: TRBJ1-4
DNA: TGCGCCAGCAGCCTCATAGGGGGATTCAATGAAAAACTGTTTTTT
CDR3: CASSLIGGFNEKLFF

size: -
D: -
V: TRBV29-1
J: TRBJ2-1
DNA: TGCAGCGCTCGGGAGGCGGGGGCTTACAATGAGCAGTTCTTC
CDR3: CSAREAGAYNEQFF

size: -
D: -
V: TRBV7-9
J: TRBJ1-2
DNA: TGTGCCAGCAGCCAACCAGGGGATGGCTACACCTTC
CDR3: CASSQPGDGYTF